This TCR beta chain was sequenced for a study of OX40 agonist ivuxolimab in advanced cancers. Background on the study: Cancers in dose escalation were hepatocellular, melanoma, renal cell and head and neck.

Germline lookup yields CDR1 MGHRA and CDR2 YSYEKL. The germline V and J ends were trimmed by 1 base and 11 bases, with 14 bases remaining between them. This CDR3 is 13 amino acids long. Sequenced by immunoSEQ multiplex PCR; TCRdb stores in-frame clones only, minus some. The table shows about 66,000 clones, with around four fifths occurring only once. Material: CD4+ or CD8+ T cells sorted from blood, obtained in a trial of the OX40 agonist ivuxolimab. The gene calls are TRBV4-1 and TRBJ1-1; tentative D call: TRBD1 (5 bases). The sequence was collected from an adult with an advanced solid tumor such as melanoma, head and neck, liver or kidney cancer. The CDR3: CASSQVFPGNAFF. CDR3 nucleotides: TGCGCCAGCAGCCAAGTCTTCCCAGGGAACGCTTTCTTT.